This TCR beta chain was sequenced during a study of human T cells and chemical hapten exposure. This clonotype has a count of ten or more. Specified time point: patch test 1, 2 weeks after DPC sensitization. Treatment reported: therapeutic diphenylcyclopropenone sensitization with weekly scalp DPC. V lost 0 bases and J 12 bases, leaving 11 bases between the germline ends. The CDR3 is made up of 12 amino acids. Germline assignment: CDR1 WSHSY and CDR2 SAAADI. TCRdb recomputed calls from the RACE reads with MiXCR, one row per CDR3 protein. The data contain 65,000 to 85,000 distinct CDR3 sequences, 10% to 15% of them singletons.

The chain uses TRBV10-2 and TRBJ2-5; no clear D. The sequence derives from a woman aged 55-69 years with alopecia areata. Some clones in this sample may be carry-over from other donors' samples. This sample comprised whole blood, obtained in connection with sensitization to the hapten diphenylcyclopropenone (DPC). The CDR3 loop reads CASSESRATEYF. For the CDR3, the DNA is TGCGCCAGCAGTGAGTCCCGGGCCACCGAGTACTTC.